This T cell receptor (beta chain) appears in the sequencing data of a study of cytotoxic CD8 clonotypes in ibrutinib-treated CLL. Looking at the study overall: In all, more than ten patients were relapsed/refractory, under 16 were treatment-naive and about 17 were IGHV unmutated.

Findings of the study overall: Private clonotypes, not public ones, expanded at ibrutinib response. Sustained-remission patients were sampled at one set of times and progressing patients at different ones.

The CDR3 contains 14 residues. With 1 base clipped from V and 6 bases from J, the junction kept 2 bases outside the gene matches. Germline values: CDR1 MNHEY, CDR2 SMNVEV (reference sequence). Depths of 1 in 200,000 to 1 in 1 million T cells were the sequencing target. TCRdb keeps only in-frame clones here, not all; method: immunoSEQ multiplex PCR. This table has 150,000 to 200,000 clones, approximately 91% appearing once. Notes on this clone: What it binds is unknown.

The sample in question was PBMCs, obtained at disease progression, from a patient treated with ibrutinib. The TCR sequence derives from a human donor with chronic lymphocytic leukemia. The genes are TRBV27 and TRBJ1-2; 10 bases line up with TRBD1. The CDR3 sequence is CASSLYGQGDGYTF. The CDR3 DNA reads TGTGCCAGCAGTTTATACGGACAGGGGGATGGCTACACCTTC.